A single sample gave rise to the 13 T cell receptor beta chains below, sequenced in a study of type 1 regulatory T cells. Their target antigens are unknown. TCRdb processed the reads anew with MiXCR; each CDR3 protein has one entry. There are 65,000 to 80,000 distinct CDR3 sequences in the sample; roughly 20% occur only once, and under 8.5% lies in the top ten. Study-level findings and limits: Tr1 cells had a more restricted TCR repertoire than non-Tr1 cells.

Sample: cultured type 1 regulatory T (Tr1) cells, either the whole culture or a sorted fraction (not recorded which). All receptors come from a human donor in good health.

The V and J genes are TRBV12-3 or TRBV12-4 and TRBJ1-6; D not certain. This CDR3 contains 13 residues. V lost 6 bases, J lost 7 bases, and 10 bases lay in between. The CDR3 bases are TGTGCCAGCAGCCGGGTGGGGAATTCACCCCTCCACTTT. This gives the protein CASSRVGNSPLHF.

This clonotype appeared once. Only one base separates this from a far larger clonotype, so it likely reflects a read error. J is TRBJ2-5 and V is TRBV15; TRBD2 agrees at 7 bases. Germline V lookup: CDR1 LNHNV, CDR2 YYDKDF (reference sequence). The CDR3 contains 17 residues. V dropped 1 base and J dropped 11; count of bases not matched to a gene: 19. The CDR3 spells CATSRGGGSAVVNEQYF. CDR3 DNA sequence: TGTGCCACCAGCAGAGGGGGGGGGAGTGCGGTCGTGAATGAGCAGTACTTC.

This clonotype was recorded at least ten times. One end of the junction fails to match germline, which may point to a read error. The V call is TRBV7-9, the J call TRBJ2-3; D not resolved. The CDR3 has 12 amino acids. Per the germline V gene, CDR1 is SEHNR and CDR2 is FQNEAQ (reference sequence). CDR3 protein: CASSLVGDTQYF. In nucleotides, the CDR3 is TGCGCCAGCAGCTTGGTTGGGGATACGCAGTATTTT.

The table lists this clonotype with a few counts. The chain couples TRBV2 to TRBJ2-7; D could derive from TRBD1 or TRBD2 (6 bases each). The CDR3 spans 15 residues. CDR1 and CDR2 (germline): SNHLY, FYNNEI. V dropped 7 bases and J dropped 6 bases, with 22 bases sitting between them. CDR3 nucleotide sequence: TGTGCCAGCACCGACACGACGTCGGGGGCGGGCGAGCAGTACTTC. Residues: CASTDTTSGAGEQYF.

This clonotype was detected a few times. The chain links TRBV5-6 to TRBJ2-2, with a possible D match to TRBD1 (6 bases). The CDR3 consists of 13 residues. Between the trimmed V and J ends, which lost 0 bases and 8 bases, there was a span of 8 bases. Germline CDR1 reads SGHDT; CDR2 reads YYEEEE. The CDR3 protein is CASSLAGTGELFF. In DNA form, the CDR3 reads TGTGCCAGCAGCTTGGCCGGGACAGGGGAGCTGTTTTTT.

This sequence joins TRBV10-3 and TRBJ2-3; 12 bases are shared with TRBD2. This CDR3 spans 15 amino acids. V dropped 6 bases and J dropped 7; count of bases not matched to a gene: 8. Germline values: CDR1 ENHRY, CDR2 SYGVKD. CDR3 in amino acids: CAISRTSGTSHTQYF. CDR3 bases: TGTGCCATCAGCCGGACTAGCGGGACCTCGCATACGCAGTATTTT.

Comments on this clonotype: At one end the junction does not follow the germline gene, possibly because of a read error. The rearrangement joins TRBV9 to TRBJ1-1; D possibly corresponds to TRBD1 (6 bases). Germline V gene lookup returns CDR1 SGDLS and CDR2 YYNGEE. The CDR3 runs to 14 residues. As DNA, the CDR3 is TGTACCAGCAGCGTAGGGGGGTACCGCGCTGAAGCTTTCTTT. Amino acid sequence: CTSSVGGYRAEAFF.

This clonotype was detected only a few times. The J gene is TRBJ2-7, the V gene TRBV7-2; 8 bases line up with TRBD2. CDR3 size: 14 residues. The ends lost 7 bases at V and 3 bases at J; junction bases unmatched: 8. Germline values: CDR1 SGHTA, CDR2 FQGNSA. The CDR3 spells CASTPGGDVYEQYF. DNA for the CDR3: TGTGCCAGCACCCCGGGGGGGGACGTCTACGAGCAGTACTTC.

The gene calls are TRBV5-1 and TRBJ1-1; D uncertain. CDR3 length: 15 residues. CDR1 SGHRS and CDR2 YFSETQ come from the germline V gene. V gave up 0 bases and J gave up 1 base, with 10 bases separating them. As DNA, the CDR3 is TGCGCCAGCAGCTTGGAGGGTGGGCGGAACACTGAAGCTTTCTTT. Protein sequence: CASSLEGGRNTEAFF.

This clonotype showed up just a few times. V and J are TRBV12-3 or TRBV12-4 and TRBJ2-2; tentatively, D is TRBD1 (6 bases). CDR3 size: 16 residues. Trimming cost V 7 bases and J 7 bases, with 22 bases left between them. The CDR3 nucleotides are TGTGCCAGCACCAAACTTAGGGGGACCGAGATCGGGGAGCTGTTTTTT. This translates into CASTKLRGTEIGELFF.

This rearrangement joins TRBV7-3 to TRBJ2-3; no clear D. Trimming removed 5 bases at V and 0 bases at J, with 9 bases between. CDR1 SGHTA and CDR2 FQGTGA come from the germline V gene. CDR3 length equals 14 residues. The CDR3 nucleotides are TGTGCCAGCAGCCCAGCGAGCAGCACAGATACGCAGTATTTT. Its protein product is CASSPASSTDTQYF.

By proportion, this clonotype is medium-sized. As DNA, the CDR3 is TGCGCCAGCAGTCCAGGGGGCCATGGCTACACCTTC. This sequence encodes CASSPGGHGYTF. The chain employs TRBV5-1 and TRBJ1-2; the match to TRBD1 covers 8 bases. The CDR3 is 12 amino acids. The V gene's germline CDR1 is SGHRS and CDR2 YFSETQ. Trimming removed 5 bases from V and 6 bases from J; junction bases left unmatched: 3.

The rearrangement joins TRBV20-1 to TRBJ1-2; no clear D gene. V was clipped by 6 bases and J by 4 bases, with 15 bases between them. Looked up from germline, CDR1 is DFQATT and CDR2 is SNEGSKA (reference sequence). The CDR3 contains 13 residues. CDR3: CSANPPGSYGYTF. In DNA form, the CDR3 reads TGCAGTGCCAATCCACCCGGTAGCTATGGCTACACCTTC.